Listed below are T cell receptor beta chains from one sample, sequenced in a study of cytomegalovirus exposure and HLA in healthy donors. Generated by immunoSEQ multiplex PCR, the TCRdb table keeps only in-frame clones and is missing some. Of some 220,000 clones in the sample, 78% are singletons; the top ten hold about 0.47%. Sequencing was performed on PBMCs. The receptors originated from a boy younger than 18 in good health and CMV-seronegative. Each CDR3 is given with its conserved first and last residue. The order of the fields is V gene, clone size, J gene, D gene, CDR3 DNA, CDR3 protein. D genes are given only for firm matches. Clone size appears in some rows only: once, few, many, or a class for an expanded clone.

TRBV5-6	.	TRBJ2-6	TRBD1	TGTGCCAGCAGCCCGACCTGGACAGGGCCCTCTGGGGCCAACGTCCTGACTTTC	CASSPTWTGPSGANVLTF
TRBV28	.	TRBJ1-1	.	TGTGCCAGCAGTCCCGGGGATAGGTACACTGAAGCTTTCTTT	CASSPGDRYTEAFF
TRBV6-5	.	TRBJ1-2	.	TGTGCCAGCAGTGAATTGACTCTTCGGGGCTACACCTTC	CASSELTLRGYTF
TRBV6-1	.	TRBJ2-7	TRBD2	TGTGCCAGCACCCAGACTAGCGGGGACGAGCAGTACTTC	CASTQTSGDEQYF
TRBV6-1	.	TRBJ2-7	TRBD1	TGTGCCAGCAGTGCTTGGACAGGGGTCTACGAGCAGTACTTC	CASSAWTGVYEQYF
TRBV7-3	few	TRBJ1-2	.	TGTGCCAGCAGCCCCCGAGGATCAGCGGGGGGCGCGATTAACTATGGCTACACCTTC	CASSPRGSAGGAINYGYTF
TRBV7-9	.	TRBJ2-7	TRBD2	TGTTCCAGCAGCTTAGGGCTAGCGGGAGTTCTCCACGAGCAGTACTTC	CSSSLGLAGVLHEQYF
TRBV18	.	TRBJ2-3	TRBD2	TGTGCCAGCTCACCTCTTCCCGGGACTAGCGGGAGTTCCCCAGATACGCAGTATTTT	CASSPLPGTSGSSPDTQYF
TRBV7-3	.	TRBJ2-1	TRBD2	TGTGCCAGCAGCTTAGGCGGGCTAGCGGAACAGGAGCAGTTCTTC	CASSLGGLAEQEQFF
TRBV18	.	TRBJ1-1	.	TGTGCCAGCTCACCAGGGAGGGGGGGCAGTTACACTGAAGCTTTCTTT	CASSPGRGGSYTEAFF
TRBV21-1	.	TRBJ1-1	.	TGTGCCAGCAGCATAGGACACCTGAACACTGAAGCTTTCTTT	CASSIGHLNTEAFF
TRBV27	few	TRBJ1-1	.	TGTGCCAGCGGCCCAGGCGCCCCGCCGACCCCAGCTTTCTTT	CASGPGAPPTPAFF
TRBV25-1	.	TRBJ1-5	TRBD1	TGTGCCAGCAGCCTTGGGACAGGGCATCAGCCCCAGCATTTT	CASSLGTGHQPQHF
TRBV5-1	.	TRBJ2-1	.	TGCGCCAGCAGCTCGGCCGGGACAAGCTACAATGAGCAGTTCTTC	CASSSAGTSYNEQFF
TRBV9	.	TRBJ1-2	TRBD1	TGTGCCAGCAGCGTAGCGGACAGGGTAGTCTATGGCTACACCTTC	CASSVADRVVYGYTF
TRBV15	.	TRBJ1-2	.	TGTGCCACCAGCAGAGATCGCAGCGGAGCGGGAGGCTACACCTTC	CATSRDRSGAGGYTF
TRBV6-1	once	TRBJ1-1	.	TGTGCCAGCAGCCAAAATCATAACACTGAAGCTTTCTTT	CASSQNHNTEAFF
TRBV5-5	.	TRBJ2-1	.	TGTGCCAGCAGCCCGGGACTGTACAATGAGCAGTTCTTC	CASSPGLYNEQFF
TRBV7-2	.	TRBJ2-2	TRBD1	TGTGCCAGCAGGGCAGGGGGCGCAAACACCGGGGAGCTGTTTTTT	CASRAGGANTGELFF
TRBV4-2	.	TRBJ2-5	TRBD2	TGTGCCAGCAGCCGGCCAAGCGGGAGCGGGCAAGAGACCCAGTACTTC	CASSRPSGSGQETQYF